The entry that follows covers one TCR beta chain sequence. The antigen remains unidentified. This CDR3 has 13 residues. Trimming took 5 bases from V and 5 from J, leaving 10 bases between them. The germline V gene encodes CDR1 LNHNV and CDR2 YYDKDF (reference sequence). These data are taken from a study of shared clonotypes between healthy human individuals. Study-wide findings and caveats: Generation probability values for non-shared clonotypes were lower than those for clonotypes shared by all four donors. The study found roughly 5% of naive CD4 clonotypes shared across a few donors.

Assay used: immunoSEQ multiplex PCR; TCRdb lists only in-frame clones, some missing. The data contain roughly 2 million clones, 95% of them singletons. CD4+ cells underwent separation, giving CD45RA+ naive and CD45RA-negative memory subsets. What was sequenced was naive CD4+ T cells sorted from blood. The subset was: CD45RA+ positively selected. This sequence joins TRBV15 and TRBJ2-1; D is perhaps TRBD2 (6 bases). The origin of this receptor is a man younger than 35 in good health. CDR3 in amino acids: CATSPTGDNEQFF. CDR3 coding DNA: TGTGCCACCAGCCCCACGGGGGACAATGAGCAGTTCTTC.